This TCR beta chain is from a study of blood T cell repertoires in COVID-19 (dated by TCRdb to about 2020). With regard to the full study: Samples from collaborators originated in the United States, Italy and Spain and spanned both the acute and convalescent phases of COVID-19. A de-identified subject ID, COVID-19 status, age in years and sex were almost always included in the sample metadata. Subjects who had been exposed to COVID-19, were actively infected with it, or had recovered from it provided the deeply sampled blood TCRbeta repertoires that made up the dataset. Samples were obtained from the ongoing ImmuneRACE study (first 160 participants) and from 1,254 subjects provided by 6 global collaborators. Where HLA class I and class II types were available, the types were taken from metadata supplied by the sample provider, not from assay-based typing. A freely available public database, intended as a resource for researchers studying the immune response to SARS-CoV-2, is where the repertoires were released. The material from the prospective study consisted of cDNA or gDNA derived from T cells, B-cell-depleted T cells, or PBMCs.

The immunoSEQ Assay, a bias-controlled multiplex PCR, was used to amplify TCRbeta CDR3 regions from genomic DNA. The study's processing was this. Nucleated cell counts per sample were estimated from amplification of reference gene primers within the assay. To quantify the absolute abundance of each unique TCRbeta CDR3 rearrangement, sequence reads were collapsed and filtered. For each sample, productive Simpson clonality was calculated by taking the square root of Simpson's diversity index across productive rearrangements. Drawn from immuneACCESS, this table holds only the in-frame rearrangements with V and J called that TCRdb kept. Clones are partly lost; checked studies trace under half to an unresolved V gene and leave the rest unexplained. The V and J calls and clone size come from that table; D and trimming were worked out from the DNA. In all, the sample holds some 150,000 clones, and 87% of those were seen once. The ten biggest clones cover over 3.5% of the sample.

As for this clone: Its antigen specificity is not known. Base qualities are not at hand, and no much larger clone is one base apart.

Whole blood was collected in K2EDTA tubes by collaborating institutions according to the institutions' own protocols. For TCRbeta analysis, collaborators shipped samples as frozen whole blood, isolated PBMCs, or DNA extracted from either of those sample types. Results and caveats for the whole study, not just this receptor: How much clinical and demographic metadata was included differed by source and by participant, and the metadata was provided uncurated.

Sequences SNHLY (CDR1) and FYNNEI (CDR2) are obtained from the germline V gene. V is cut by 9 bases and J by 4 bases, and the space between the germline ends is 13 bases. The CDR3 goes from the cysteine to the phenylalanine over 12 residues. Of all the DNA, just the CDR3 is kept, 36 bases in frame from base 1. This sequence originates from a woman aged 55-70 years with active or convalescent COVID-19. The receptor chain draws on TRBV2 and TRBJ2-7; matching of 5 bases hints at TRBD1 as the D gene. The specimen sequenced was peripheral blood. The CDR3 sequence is CASRTKAYEQYF. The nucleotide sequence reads TGTGCCAGTAGGACAAAAGCATACGAGCAGTACTTC. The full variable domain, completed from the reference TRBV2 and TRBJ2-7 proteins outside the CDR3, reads EPEVTQTPSHQVTQMGQEVILRCVPISNHLYFYWYRQILGQKVEFLVSFYNNEISEKSEIFDDQFSVERPDGSNFTLKIRSTKLEDSAMYFCASRTKAYEQYFGPGTRLTVT.